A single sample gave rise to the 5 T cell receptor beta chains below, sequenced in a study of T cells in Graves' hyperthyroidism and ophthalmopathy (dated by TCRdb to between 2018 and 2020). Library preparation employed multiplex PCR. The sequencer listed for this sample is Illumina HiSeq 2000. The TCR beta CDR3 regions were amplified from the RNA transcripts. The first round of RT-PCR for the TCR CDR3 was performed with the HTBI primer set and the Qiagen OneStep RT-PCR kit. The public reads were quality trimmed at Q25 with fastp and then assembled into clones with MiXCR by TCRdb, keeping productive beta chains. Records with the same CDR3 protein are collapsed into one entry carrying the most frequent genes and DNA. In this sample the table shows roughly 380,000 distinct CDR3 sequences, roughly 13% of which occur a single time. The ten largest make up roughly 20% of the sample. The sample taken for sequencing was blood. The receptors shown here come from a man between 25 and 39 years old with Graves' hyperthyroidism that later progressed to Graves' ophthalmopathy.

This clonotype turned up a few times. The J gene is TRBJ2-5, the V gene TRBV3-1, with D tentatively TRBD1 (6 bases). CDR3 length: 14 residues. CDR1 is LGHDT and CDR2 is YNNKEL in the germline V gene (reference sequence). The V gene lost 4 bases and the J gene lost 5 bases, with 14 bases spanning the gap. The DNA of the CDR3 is TGTGCCAGCAGCCTCGAACAGGGTGGGGAGACCCAGTACTTC. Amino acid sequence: CASSLEQGGETQYF.

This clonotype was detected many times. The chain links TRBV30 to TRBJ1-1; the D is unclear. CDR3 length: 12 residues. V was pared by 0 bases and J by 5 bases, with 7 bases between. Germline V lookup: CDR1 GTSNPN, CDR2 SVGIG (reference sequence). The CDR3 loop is CAWSVTYTEAFF. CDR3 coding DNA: TGTGCCTGGAGTGTGACGTATACTGAAGCTTTCTTT.

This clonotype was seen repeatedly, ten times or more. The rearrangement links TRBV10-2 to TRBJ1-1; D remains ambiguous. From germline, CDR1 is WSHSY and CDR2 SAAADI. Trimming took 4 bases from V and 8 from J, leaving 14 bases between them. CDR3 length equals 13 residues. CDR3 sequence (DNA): TGCGCCAGCAGTGGCCGCGGAGAGTCCGAAGCTTTCTTT. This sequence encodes CASSGRGESEAFF.

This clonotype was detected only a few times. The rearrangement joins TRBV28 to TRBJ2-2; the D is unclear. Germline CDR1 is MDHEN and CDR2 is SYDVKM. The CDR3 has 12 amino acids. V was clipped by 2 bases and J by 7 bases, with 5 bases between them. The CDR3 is CASSLIIGELFF. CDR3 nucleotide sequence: TGTGCCAGCAGTTTAATTATCGGGGAGCTGTTTTTT. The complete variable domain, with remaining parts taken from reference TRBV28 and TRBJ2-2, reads DVKVTQSSRYLVKRTGEKVFLECVQDMDHENMFWYRQDPGLGLRLIYFSYDVKMKEKGDIPEGYSVSREKKERFSLILESASTNQTSMYLCASSLIIGELFFGEGSRLTVL.

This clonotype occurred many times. CDR3 bases: TGTGCCAGCAGCCAGCCAGGGCAAGAGACCCAGTACTTC. Protein product: CASSQPGQETQYF. The genes are TRBV11-1 and TRBJ2-5; TRBD1 is a possible D gene (5 bases). CDR3 length: 13 amino acids. V lost 5 bases to trimming and J lost 2 bases, with 9 bases between them. CDR1 and CDR2 (germline): SGHAT, FQDESV (reference sequence).